Sequencing of this TCR beta chain was carried out in a study of T cell responses to AZD1222 COVID-19 vaccine. At the level of the study: Second-dose recipients at about 4 or about 12 weeks were treated as one pooled group.

Findings and caveats of the study: All repertoire sampling was performed exclusively after the peak T cell response. Donors in the cohort were predominantly white British and more often female, and clonal diversity was possibly underestimated. Reportedly, nearly half of unique spike TCRs recognized epitopes outside B.1.351/B.1.1.7 mutations.

This table comes from immunoSEQ multiplex PCR, and its TCRdb copy is limited to in-frame clones, with some not included. This table holds about 180,000 clones, roughly 88% found once. A word on this clone: The antigen remains undetermined.

This CDR3 has 12 residues. V lost 6 bases, J lost 8 bases, and 13 bases lay in between. CDR1 and CDR2 (germline): MNHEY, SVGEGT. The chain has TRBV6-2 or TRBV6-3 and TRBJ1-1, with D possibly being TRBD1 (5 bases). The material was peripheral blood, obtained on day 0 of AZD1222 vaccination. The origin of this receptor is an adult in good health. CDR3 bases: TGTGCCAGCAGCCAGGGACTAGAAGAAGCTTTCTTT. This codes for CASSQGLEEAFF.